These T cell receptor beta chains were read from a single sample in a study of shared clonotypes between healthy human individuals. Profiling relied on immunoSEQ multiplex PCR, and the TCRdb table lists in-frame clones only, not all of them. The sample shows about 2 million clones, approximately 95% of them seen only once. The material sequenced was naive CD4+ T cells sorted from blood. The receptors were sampled from a man aged 18 to 30 in good health. Each CDR3 is given with its conserved first and last residue. The order of the fields is J gene, clone size, D gene, V gene, CDR3 DNA, CDR3 protein. D genes are given only for firm matches. Some rows have no size entry. The others give once, few or many, or a class for an expanded clone.

TRBJ2-5,NA,TRBD2,TRBV5-1,TGCGCCAGCAGCTTAATGGGACTAGCGGGGGAGAAAGAGACCCAGTACTTC,CASSLMGLAGEKETQYF
TRBJ2-7,NA,NA,TRBV5-1,TGCGCCAGCAGCTTGGGCGGGACGGCCTCCTACGAGCAGTACTTC,CASSLGGTASYEQYF
TRBJ2-1,NA,NA,TRBV9,TGTGCCAGCAGCGTAGAGGGACTTGGCCATGAGCAGTTCTTC,CASSVEGLGHEQFF
TRBJ1-2,NA,NA,TRBV7-2,TGTGCCAGCAGCTCCCCCGAGGGTCTAGGCTACACCTTC,CASSSPEGLGYTF
TRBJ2-2,NA,TRBD1,TRBV7-8,TGTGCCAGCAGCTTCACAGGGGGAACCGGGGAGCTGTTTTTT,CASSFTGGTGELFF
TRBJ2-3,NA,TRBD2,TRBV5-1,TGCGCCAGCACTCCGGGCGGGAGGGCCACAGATACGCAGTATTTT,CASTPGGRATDTQYF
TRBJ2-2,NA,NA,TRBV5-1,TGCGCCAGCAGCTTGGGGCAGGGAGTCACCGGGGAGCTGTTTTTT,CASSLGQGVTGELFF
TRBJ1-1,NA,NA,TRBV7-9,TGTGCCAGCAGCTTACGGGGAGACCACACTGAAGCTTTCTTT,CASSLRGDHTEAFF
TRBJ2-3,NA,NA,TRBV4-2,TGTGCCAGCAGCCAAGATGGAACTAGCTTCACAGATACGCAGTATTTT,CASSQDGTSFTDTQYF
TRBJ2-2,NA,NA,TRBV6-1,TGTGCCAGCAGAACCGGGGGGCACACCGGGGAGCTGTTTTTT,CASRTGGHTGELFF
TRBJ1-1,NA,TRBD1,TRBV7-9,TGTGCCAGCAGCCTAACAGGGGACACTGAAGCTTTCTTT,CASSLTGDTEAFF
TRBJ1-3,once,NA,TRBV9,TGTGCCAGCAGCGTAGAGGCATCTGGAAACACCATATATTTT,CASSVEASGNTIYF
TRBJ2-1,NA,TRBD2,TRBV27,TGTGCCAGCAGTTTTCTAGCGGGCGACAATGAGCAGTTCTTC,CASSFLAGDNEQFF
TRBJ2-1,NA,TRBD2,TRBV7-3,TGTGCCAGCAGCCCGGATGGGCGGGGGGCCTACAATGAGCAGTTCTTC,CASSPDGRGAYNEQFF
TRBJ2-1,NA,TRBD2,TRBV18,TGTGCCAGCTCACTGTCACTAGCGGGGGGGCAGGACAATGAGCAGTTCTTC,CASSLSLAGGQDNEQFF
TRBJ2-7,once,TRBD2,TRBV9,TGTGCCAGCAGCGTAGGAGGACTAGCGGCTTACGAGCAGTACTTC,CASSVGGLAAYEQYF
TRBJ2-4,NA,NA,TRBV7-9,TGTGCCAGCAGCTTAGTAGTGGTGGGGGCTGGAAACATTCAGTACTTC,CASSLVVVGAGNIQYF
TRBJ1-2,NA,TRBD1,TRBV10-3,TGTGCCATCACTCGGACAGGGACTGGCTACACCTTC,CAITRTGTGYTF
TRBJ1-1,NA,NA,TRBV4-1,TGCGCCAGCAGCTCCCGGGGTGACACTGAAGCTTTCTTT,CASSSRGDTEAFF
TRBJ1-4,NA,NA,TRBV15,TGTGCCACCAGCCAACCCCGAATAGTCGGAGATAATGAAAAACTGTTTTTT,CATSQPRIVGDNEKLFF
TRBJ1-4,NA,TRBD1,TRBV5-4,TGTGCCAGCAGCTCGACGGGACAGGGCCCCGAAAAACTGTTTTTT,CASSSTGQGPEKLFF
TRBJ2-7,NA,TRBD2,TRBV7-9,TGTGCCAGCAGCTTCCTAGGCGGGGGATACGAGCAGTACTTC,CASSFLGGGYEQYF
TRBJ1-6,NA,NA,TRBV6-5,TGTGCCAGCAAAACCGGGACTCCAGATTCACCCCTCCACTTT,CASKTGTPDSPLHF
TRBJ1-3,NA,NA,TRBV25-1,TGTGCCAGCAGTGAGGGCGGGGGAAACACCATATATTTT,CASSEGGGNTIYF
TRBJ2-3,NA,TRBD1,TRBV7-2,TGTGCCAGCAGACTGGACAGGGGATTAGATACGCAGTATTTT,CASRLDRGLDTQYF
TRBJ2-5,NA,TRBD2,TRBV10-3,TGTGCCACCGGAGCGGGAGATGACGAGACCCAGTACTTC,CATGAGDDETQYF
TRBJ2-2,NA,TRBD2,TRBV11-2,TGTGCCAGCGCGGGGCTAGCGGGACTAACCGGGGAGCTGTTTTTT,CASAGLAGLTGELFF
TRBJ1-6,NA,NA,TRBV30,TGTGCCTGGAGTGTAGGGGGGTGGACAGACGGGAAGATGAATTCACCCCTCCACTTT,CAWSVGGWTDGKMNSPLHF
TRBJ1-4,NA,TRBD1,TRBV30,TGTGCCTGGACAGGGGGCGCGGGGGAAAAACTGTTTTTT,CAWTGGAGEKLFF
TRBJ2-4,NA,TRBD1,TRBV10-3,TGTGCCATCAGCGGGACAGCCCAAAACATTCAGTACTTC,CAISGTAQNIQYF
TRBJ2-7,NA,TRBD2,TRBV4-1,TGCGCCAGCAGCCAACCGGGACTAGCGGGAGGCACCTACGAGCAGTACTTC,CASSQPGLAGGTYEQYF
TRBJ1-5,NA,TRBD1,TRBV19,TGTGCCAGTACGGACAGGGGTAAGGTGCGGGATCAGCCCCAGCATTTT,CASTDRGKVRDQPQHF
TRBJ2-2,NA,NA,TRBV7-8,TGTGCCAGCAGCTTAGTACTTCCCACCGGGGAGCTGTTTTTT,CASSLVLPTGELFF
TRBJ2-7,few,TRBD2,TRBV28,TGTGCCAGCAGTTTTGGGAGGGTGAGCTCCTACGAGCAGTACTTC,CASSFGRVSSYEQYF
TRBJ1-2,few,TRBD1,TRBV19,TGTGCCAGCCAGGACAGGGGTGGCTACACCTTC,CASQDRGGYTF
TRBJ2-1,NA,TRBD2,TRBV25-1,TGTGCCAGCAGTGAAGGGACTAGCTTTCATGAGCAGTTCTTC,CASSEGTSFHEQFF
TRBJ2-2,NA,NA,TRBV30,TGTGCCTGGAGTGTGTCTCGGCGGGGCGGCACCGGGGAGCTGTTTTTT,CAWSVSRRGGTGELFF
TRBJ1-1,NA,TRBD1,TRBV6-1,TGTGCCAGCAGTGACCCCACGACAGGGAGAGAAGCTTTCTTT,CASSDPTTGREAFF
TRBJ2-3,NA,NA,TRBV4-3,TGCGCCAGCAGCGAAAGGCCGCTAGCTGAGACAGATACGCAGTATTTT,CASSERPLAETDTQYF
TRBJ1-1,NA,NA,TRBV6-4,TGTGCCAGCAGTGAGAAGGAGGGGACTGAAGCTTTCTTT,CASSEKEGTEAFF
TRBJ2-7,NA,NA,TRBV6-4,TGTGCCAGCAGTGACTCGATGGAGGTGACAAGACTTTTCTCCTACGAGCAGTACTTC,CASSDSMEVTRLFSYEQYF
TRBJ1-2,NA,NA,TRBV6-5,TGTGCCAGCAGTTACTCAGGCAGGAGCGGCTATGGCTACACCTTC,CASSYSGRSGYGYTF
TRBJ2-5,once,NA,TRBV28,TGTGCCAGCAGCATAGGGGCTGGGGAGACCCAGTACTTC,CASSIGAGETQYF